Listed below are T cell receptor beta chains from one sample, sequenced in a study of shared clonotypes between healthy human individuals. Some clones are missing from TCRdb's copy, which holds only in-frame ones; the method was immunoSEQ multiplex PCR. The table includes approximately 810,000 clones, around 92% detected once. The sequenced sample consisted of naive CD8+ T cells sorted from blood. The receptors come from a man aged 25 to 40 in good health. CDR3s leave out the opening cysteine and the closing phenylalanine or tryptophan.

J,V,CDR3
TRBJ1-4,TRBV7-6,ASALEAGDEKLF
TRBJ2-1,TRBV28,ASTLTGRGNYNEQF
TRBJ2-2,TRBV19,ASSLSPATGELF
TRBJ1-2,TRBV5-4,ASSLPIQGIYGYT
TRBJ2-7,TRBV6-1,ASTLGQNSYEQY
TRBJ2-1,TRBV7-9,ASSDRTSGEQF
TRBJ2-7,TRBV27,ASRLASGRAYEQY
TRBJ1-2,TRBV27,ASSLSGGGGYGYT
TRBJ1-1,TRBV5-4,ASTRGRTEAF
TRBJ2-4,TRBV5-1,ASSSGLAGAVKNIQY
TRBJ1-1,TRBV4-1,ASSPRVGKKNTEAF
TRBJ2-7,TRBV5-6,ASSLGNVYEQY
TRBJ2-7,TRBV21-1,ASRKRTVRYEQY
TRBJ1-4,TRBV2,ASKAGGGEKLF
TRBJ2-7,TRBV2,ASQNRDGSSYEQY